One and the same sample provided the 11 T cell receptor beta chains below, sequenced in a study of breast tumors, draining lymph nodes, adjacent tissues. TCRdb used MiXCR to reprocess the multiplex PCR reads, holding one entry per CDR3 protein. The profile shows under 15,000 distinct CDR3 sequences, roughly 60% of them singletons. The sample taken for sequencing was tumor-adjacent breast tissue. The receptors here all came from a female donor with breast cancer. Some clones in this sample may be carry-over from other donors' samples.

In its sample, this clonotype is medium-sized. The chain employs TRBV5-6 and TRBJ1-5, with 7 bases fitting TRBD1. The V and J ends lost 2 bases and 2 bases, in that order; junction bases with no gene match: 1. CDR1 and CDR2 from the germline V gene are SGHDT and YYEEEE. There are 14 residues in the CDR3. CDR3 protein: CASSFGTGNQPQHF. CDR3 coding DNA: TGTGCCAGCAGCTTTGGGACAGGCAATCAGCCCCAGCATTTT.

This chain links TRBV4-2 with TRBJ2-3; possibly TRBD1 for D (6 bases). Germline loops: CDR1 LGHNA, CDR2 YNFKEQ. The CDR3 length is 15 residues. V lost 0 bases and J 3 bases, leaving 10 bases between the germline ends. CDR3 nucleotides: TGTGCCAGCAGCCAAGAAGCAGGGGAGACAGATACGCAGTATTTT. Translated, it gives CASSQEAGETDTQYF.

Details on this clonotype: This could be a read error, since a much larger clone is one nucleotide away. The rearrangement uses TRBV6-1 and TRBJ2-7; TRBD2 agrees at 7 bases. The CDR3 is 13 amino acids. The germline V gene has CDR1 MNHNS and CDR2 SASEGT. Trimming cost V 5 bases and J 3 bases; bases outside gene matches: 4. The CDR3 DNA is TGTGCCAGCAGTCGTGCGGGGGACTACGAGCAGTACTTC. Translated, it gives CASSRAGDYEQYF.

The chain recombines TRBV7-2 with TRBJ2-5; D call uncertain. Germline CDR1 and CDR2: SGHTA and FQGNSA. The V end lost 5 bases, the J end lost 5 bases, and 0 bases lay between the germline ends. CDR3 length: 9 amino acids. The CDR3 loop is CASSETQYF. CDR3 DNA: TGTGCCAGCAGCGAGACCCAGTACTTC.

The chain has TRBV20-1 and TRBJ2-1; 9 bases are a match to TRBD2. V shed 8 bases, J shed 8 bases, and the junction held 13 bases outside the gene matches. CDR1 and CDR2 (germline): DFQATT, SNEGSKA (reference sequence). The CDR3 length is 14 residues. The CDR3 sequence is CSTVAGEVYDEQFF. The CDR3 DNA reads TGCAGTACTGTAGCGGGAGAGGTGTACGATGAGCAGTTCTTC.

Details on this clonotype: One end of the junction is discordant with germline, which a read error may explain. V usage is TRBV20-1 and J usage is TRBJ1-2, with D unclear. The CDR3 runs 13 residues. CDR1 is DFQATT, CDR2 SNEGSKA, per germline (reference sequence). CDR3 residues: CSARAPENYAHIF. CDR3 nucleotide sequence: TGCAGTGCTAGAGCCCCAGAAAACTATGCCCACATCTTC.

At least ten counts were recorded for this clonotype. The chain couples TRBV5-6 to TRBJ2-3; D call uncertain. CDR3 length equals 14 residues. V dropped 2 bases and J dropped 5 bases, with 12 bases sitting between them. Germline V gene sequence: CDR1 SGHDT, CDR2 YYEEEE. In DNA form, the CDR3 reads TGTGCCAGCAGCTTTTGGACCGCACTAGATACGCAGTATTTT. This encodes CASSFWTALDTQYF.

The gene calls are TRBV9 and TRBJ2-7, with 8 bases that match TRBD1. Germline V gene sequence: CDR1 SGDLS, CDR2 YYNGEE. The CDR3 extends over 15 amino acids. J gave up 3 bases and V 4 bases, and 9 bases lay outside the gene matches. The CDR3 coding sequence is TGTGCCAGCAGCCCCCACCTTGACAGGGGCTACGAGCAGTACTTC. Translating gives CASSPHLDRGYEQYF.

This clonotype came up once. This sequence joins TRBV29-1 and TRBJ2-2; D may be TRBD1 (6 bases). This CDR3 comprises 12 residues. Germline CDR1 SQVTM, CDR2 ANQGSEA. Trimming removed 3 bases at V and 4 bases at J, with 6 bases between. The CDR3 DNA reads as TGCAGCGTTGACAGGGGCACCGGGGAGCTGTTTTTT. Its protein is CSVDRGTGELFF.

This clonotype was observed at least ten times. J is TRBJ2-3 and V is TRBV6-2 or TRBV6-3; D not resolved. Germline values: CDR1 MNHEY, CDR2 SVGEGT. V lost 6 bases, J lost 2 bases, and 6 bases lay in between. The CDR3 length is 12 residues. The CDR3, as DNA: TGTGCCAGCAGCCGGCACACAGATACGCAGTATTTT. Encoded protein: CASSRHTDTQYF.

The CDR3: CAWSYGGSSYEQYF. CDR3 DNA sequence: TGTGCCTGGAGTTATGGTGGGAGCTCCTACGAGCAGTACTTC. The chain combines TRBV30 with TRBJ2-7; possibly TRBD2 for D (5 bases). There are 14 residues in the CDR3. V gave up 2 bases and J gave up 0 bases, with 11 bases separating them. Per germline, CDR1 GTSNPN and CDR2 SVGIG (reference sequence).